This TCR beta chain was captured in a study of Tregs in tolerant kidney transplant recipients. As for this clone: Antigen: not known.

Regulatory T cells were sorted from thawed PBMCs rested overnight at 37°C with about 210 IU/ml IL-2. V lost 1 base and J lost 3; bases outside the gene matches: 5. CDR1 is SGHRS, CDR2 YFSETQ, per germline. The CDR3 length is 16 residues. The repertoire was sequenced with immunoSEQ multiplex PCR; TCRdb's copy has only in-frame clones and lacks some. The sample lists 62,000 or so clones, 98% occurring once. Notes on the study in general: Validation in larger populations is needed because few patients were studied.

Specimen: Tregs from blood, collected before the transplant. The chain recombines TRBV5-1 with TRBJ1-1; 11 nucleotides align to TRBD1. The clonotype was recovered from a human donor who received a combined kidney and bone marrow transplant. The CDR3 spells CASSLRTGGGDTEAFF. CDR3 in DNA: TGCGCCAGCAGCTTGAGGACAGGGGGCGGGGACACTGAAGCTTTCTTT.